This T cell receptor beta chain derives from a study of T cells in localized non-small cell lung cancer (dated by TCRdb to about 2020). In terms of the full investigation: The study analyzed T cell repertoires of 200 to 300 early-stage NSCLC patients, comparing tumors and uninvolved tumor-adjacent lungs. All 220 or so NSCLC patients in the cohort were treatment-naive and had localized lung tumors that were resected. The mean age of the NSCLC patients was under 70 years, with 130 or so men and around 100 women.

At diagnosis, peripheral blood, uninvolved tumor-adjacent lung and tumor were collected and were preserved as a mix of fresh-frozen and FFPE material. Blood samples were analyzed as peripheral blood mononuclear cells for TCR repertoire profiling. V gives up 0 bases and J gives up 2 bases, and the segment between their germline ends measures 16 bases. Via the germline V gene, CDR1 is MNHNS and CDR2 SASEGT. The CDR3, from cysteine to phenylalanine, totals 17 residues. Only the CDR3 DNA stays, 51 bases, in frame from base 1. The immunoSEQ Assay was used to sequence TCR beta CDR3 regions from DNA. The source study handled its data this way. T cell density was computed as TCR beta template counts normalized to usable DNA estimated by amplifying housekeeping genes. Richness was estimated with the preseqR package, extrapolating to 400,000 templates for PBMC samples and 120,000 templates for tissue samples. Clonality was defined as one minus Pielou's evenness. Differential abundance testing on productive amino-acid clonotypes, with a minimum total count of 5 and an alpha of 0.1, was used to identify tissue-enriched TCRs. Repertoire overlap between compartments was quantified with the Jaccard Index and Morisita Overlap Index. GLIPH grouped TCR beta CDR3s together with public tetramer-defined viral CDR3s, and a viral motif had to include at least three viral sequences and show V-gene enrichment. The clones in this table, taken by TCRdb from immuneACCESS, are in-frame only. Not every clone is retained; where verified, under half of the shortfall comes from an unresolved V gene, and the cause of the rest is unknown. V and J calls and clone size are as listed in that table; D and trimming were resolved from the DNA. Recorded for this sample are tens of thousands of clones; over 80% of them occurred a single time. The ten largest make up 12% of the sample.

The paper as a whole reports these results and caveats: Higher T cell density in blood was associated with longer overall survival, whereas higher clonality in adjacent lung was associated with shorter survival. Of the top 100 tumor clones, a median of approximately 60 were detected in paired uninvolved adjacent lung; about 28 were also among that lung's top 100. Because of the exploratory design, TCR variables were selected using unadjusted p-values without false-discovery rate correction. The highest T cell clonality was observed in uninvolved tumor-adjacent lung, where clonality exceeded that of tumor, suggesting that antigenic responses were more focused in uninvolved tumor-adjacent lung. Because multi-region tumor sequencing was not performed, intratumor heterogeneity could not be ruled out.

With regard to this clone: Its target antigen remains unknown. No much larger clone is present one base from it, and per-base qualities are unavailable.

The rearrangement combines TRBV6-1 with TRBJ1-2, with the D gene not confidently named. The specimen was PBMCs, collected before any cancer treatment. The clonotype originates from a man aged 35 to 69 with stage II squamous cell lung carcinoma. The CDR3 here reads CASSEATTLHTNYGYTF. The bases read TGTGCCAGCAGTGAAGCGACGACACTGCATACAAACTATGGCTACACCTTC.